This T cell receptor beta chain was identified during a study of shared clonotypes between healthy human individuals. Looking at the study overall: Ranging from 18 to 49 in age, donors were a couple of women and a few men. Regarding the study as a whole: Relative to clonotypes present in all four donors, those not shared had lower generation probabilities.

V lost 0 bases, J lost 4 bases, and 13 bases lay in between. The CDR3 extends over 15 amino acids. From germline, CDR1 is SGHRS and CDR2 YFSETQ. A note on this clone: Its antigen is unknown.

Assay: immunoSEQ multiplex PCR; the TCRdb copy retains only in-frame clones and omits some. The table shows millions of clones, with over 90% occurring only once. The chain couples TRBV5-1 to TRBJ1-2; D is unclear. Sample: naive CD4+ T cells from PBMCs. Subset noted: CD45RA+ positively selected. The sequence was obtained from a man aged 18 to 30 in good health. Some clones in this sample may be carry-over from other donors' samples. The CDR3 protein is CASSLAEKGAYGYTF. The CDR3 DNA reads TGCGCCAGCAGCTTGGCCGAGAAGGGAGCCTATGGCTACACCTTC.